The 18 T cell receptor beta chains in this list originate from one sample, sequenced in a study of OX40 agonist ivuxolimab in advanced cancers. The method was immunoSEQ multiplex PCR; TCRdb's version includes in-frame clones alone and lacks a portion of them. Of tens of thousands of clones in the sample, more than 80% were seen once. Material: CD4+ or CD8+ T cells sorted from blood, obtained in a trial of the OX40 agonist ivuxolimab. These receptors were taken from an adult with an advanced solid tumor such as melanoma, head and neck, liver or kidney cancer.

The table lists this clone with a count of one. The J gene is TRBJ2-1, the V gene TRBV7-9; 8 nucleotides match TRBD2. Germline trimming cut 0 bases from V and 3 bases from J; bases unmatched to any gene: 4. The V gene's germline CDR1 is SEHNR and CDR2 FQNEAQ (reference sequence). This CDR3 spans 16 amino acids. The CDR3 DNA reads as TGTGCCAGCAGCTTAGCGCGGGGGGACGGCTACAATGAGCAGTTCTTC. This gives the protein CASSLARGDGYNEQFF.

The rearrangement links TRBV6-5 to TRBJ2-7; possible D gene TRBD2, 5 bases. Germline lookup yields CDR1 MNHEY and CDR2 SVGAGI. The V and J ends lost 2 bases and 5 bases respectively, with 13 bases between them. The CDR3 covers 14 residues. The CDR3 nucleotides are TGTGCCAGCAGTTACGACGGACTCGTCGACGAGCAGTACTTC. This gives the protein CASSYDGLVDEQYF.

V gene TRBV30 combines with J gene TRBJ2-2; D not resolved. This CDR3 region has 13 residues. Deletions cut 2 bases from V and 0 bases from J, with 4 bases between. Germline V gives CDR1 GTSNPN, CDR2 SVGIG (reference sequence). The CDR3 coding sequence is TGTGCCTGGAGTCGGGCGAACACCGGGGAGCTGTTTTTT. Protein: CAWSRANTGELFF.

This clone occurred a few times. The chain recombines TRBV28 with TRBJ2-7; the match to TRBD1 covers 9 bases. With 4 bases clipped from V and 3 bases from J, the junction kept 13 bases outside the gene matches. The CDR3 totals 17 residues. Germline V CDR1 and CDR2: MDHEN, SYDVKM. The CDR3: CASSSMPGTGINYEQYF. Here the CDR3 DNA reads TGTGCCAGCAGTTCCATGCCCGGGACAGGGATAAACTACGAGCAGTACTTC.

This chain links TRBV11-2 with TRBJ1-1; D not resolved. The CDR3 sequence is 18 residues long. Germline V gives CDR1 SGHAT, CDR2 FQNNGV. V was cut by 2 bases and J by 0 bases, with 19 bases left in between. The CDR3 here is CASSLSLTQSGMNTEAFF. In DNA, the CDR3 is TGTGCCAGCAGCTTATCATTGACCCAGTCGGGCATGAACACTGAAGCTTTCTTT.

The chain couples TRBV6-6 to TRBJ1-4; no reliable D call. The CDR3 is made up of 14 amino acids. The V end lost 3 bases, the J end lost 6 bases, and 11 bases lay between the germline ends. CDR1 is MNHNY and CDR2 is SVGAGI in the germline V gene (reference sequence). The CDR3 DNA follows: TGTGCCAGCAGTTATTCGGCGGTCCATGAAAAACTGTTTTTT. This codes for CASSYSAVHEKLFF.

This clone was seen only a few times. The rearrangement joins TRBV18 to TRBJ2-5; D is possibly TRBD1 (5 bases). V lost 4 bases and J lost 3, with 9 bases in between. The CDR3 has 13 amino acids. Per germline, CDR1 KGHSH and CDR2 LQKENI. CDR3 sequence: CASSRAGKETQYF. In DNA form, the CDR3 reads TGTGCCAGCTCACGCGCAGGGAAAGAGACCCAGTACTTC.

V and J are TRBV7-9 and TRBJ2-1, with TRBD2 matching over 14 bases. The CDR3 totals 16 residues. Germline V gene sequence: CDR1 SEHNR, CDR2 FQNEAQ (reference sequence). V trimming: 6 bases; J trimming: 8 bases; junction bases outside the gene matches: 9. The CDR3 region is CASRPGTSGGWDEQFF. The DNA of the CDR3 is TGTGCCAGCAGGCCTGGGACTAGCGGGGGCTGGGATGAGCAGTTCTTC.

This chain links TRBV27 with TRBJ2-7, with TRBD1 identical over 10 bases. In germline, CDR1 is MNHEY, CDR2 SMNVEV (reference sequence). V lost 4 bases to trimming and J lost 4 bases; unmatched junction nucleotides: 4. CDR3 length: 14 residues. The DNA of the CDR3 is TGTGCCAGCAGTTGGGGACAGGGGAGATACGAGCAGTACTTC. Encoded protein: CASSWGQGRYEQYF.

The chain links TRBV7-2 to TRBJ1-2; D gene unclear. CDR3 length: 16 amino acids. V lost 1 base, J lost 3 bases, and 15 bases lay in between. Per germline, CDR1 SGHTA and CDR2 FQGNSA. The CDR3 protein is CASSLDAYPDYYGYTF. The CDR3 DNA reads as TGTGCCAGCAGCTTAGATGCCTATCCCGACTACTATGGCTACACCTTC.

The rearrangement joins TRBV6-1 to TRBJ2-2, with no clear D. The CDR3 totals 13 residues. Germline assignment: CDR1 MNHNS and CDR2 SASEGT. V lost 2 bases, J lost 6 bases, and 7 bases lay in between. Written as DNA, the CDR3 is TGTGCCAGCAGTGAAATGGAGTCCGGGGAGCTGTTTTTT. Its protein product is CASSEMESGELFF.

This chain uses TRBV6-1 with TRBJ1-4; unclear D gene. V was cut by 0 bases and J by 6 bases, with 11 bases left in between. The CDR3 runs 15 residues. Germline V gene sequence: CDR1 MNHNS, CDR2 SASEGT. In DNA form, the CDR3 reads TGTGCCAGCAGTGAAGCTGAGGGAATGGATGAAAAACTGTTTTTT. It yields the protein CASSEAEGMDEKLFF.

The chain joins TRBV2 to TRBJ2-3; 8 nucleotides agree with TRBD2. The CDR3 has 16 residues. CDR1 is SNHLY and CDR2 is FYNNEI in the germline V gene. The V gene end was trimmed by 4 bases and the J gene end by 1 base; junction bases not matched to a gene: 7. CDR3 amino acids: CASSALSGGRTDTQYF. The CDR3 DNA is TGTGCCAGCAGTGCCCTGAGCGGGGGCCGCACAGATACGCAGTATTTT.

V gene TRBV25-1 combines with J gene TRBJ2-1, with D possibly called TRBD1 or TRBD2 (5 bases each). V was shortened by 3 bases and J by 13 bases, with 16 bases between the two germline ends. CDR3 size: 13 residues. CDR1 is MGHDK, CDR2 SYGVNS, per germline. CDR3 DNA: TGTGCCAGCAGTGAGCAGGGATTCGGGACCCAGTTCTTC. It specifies CASSEQGFGTQFF.

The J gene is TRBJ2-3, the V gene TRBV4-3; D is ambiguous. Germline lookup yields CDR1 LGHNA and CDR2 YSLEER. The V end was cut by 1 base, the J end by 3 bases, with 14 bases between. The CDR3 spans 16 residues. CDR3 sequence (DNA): TGCGCCAGCAGCCAAGTGAATCTTGTGGTGACAGATACGCAGTATTTT. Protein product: CASSQVNLVVTDTQYF.

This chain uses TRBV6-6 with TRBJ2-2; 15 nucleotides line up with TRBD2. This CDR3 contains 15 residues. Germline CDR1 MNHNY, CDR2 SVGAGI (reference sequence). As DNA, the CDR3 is TGTGGGACTAGCGGGAGGGCCCCGAACACCGGGGAGCTGTTTTTT. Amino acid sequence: CGTSGRAPNTGELFF.

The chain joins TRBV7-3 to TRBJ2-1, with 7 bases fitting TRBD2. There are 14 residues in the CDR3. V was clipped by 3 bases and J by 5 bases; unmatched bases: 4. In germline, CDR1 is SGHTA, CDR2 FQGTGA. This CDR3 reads CASSFAGADNEQFF. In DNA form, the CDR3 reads TGTGCCAGCAGCTTCGCGGGAGCGGACAATGAGCAGTTCTTC.

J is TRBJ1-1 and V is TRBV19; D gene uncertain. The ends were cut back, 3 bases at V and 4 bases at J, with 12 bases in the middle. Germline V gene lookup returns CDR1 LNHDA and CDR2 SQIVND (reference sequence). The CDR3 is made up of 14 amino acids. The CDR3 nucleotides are TGTGCCAGTAGTATTCGCCAGGCGTCCACTGAAGCTTTCTTT. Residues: CASSIRQASTEAFF.